The sequence of this TCR beta chain was determined in a study of T cell repertoires in cytomegalovirus infection. The wider study: Evidence of both CMV infection and a matching HLA type came from public TCR beta signatures.

This clonotype was detected ten times or more. What it recognizes is unknown. TCRdb reanalysed the reads using MiXCR and keeps one entry per CDR3 protein. The data show under 100,000 distinct CDR3 sequences, with roughly 3.5% seen just once and around 4.4% held by the top ten. The CDR3 has 16 amino acids. CDR1 is SGHVS and CDR2 is FNYEAQ in the germline V gene. V dropped 2 bases and J dropped 0; count of bases not matched to a gene: 4. Study-wide results and limits: Identification of carriers of CMV plus the relevant HLA was achieved through cumulative public TCR beta family frequency. The ex vivo response was dominated by HLA-C-restricted CMV-specific TCR beta clonotypes.

The sequencing input was PBMCs. This sequence was found in a human donor in good health (CMV status not recorded). Some clones in this sample may be carry-over from other donors' samples. The chain carries TRBV7-6 and TRBJ2-1; TRBD1 aligns across 7 bases. The CDR3 sequence: CASSLMTGSSYNEQFF. The CDR3 DNA follows: TGTGCCAGCAGCTTAATGACAGGGAGCTCCTACAATGAGCAGTTCTTC.